This TCR beta chain was sequenced for a study of shared clonotypes between healthy human individuals. Whole-study findings and limits: When naive CD4 clonotypes were compared across a handful of donors, approximately 5% were shared.

An assay was performed, and its level was deep. The table came from immunoSEQ multiplex PCR; TCRdb's copy has only in-frame clones and leaves some out. Of 2 million to 2.5 million clones in the sample, under 95% were seen once. V was clipped by 2 bases and J by 6 bases, with 16 bases between them. In germline, CDR1 is GTSNPN, CDR2 SVGIG (reference sequence). The CDR3 loop spans 14 amino acids. This clone was observed a few times. Its target is not known. The rearrangement links TRBV30 to TRBJ1-1; D might be TRBD1 (5 bases). Sequencing was performed on naive CD4+ T cells from PBMCs. Subset of the sample: CD45RA+ positively selected. The sequence was collected from a man aged 18 to 29 in good health. Some clones in this sample may be carry-over from other donors' samples. This CDR3 reads CAWSRPIEGPEAFF. The CDR3, as DNA: TGTGCCTGGAGTCGCCCAATAGAGGGGCCTGAAGCTTTCTTT.